Listed below are T cell receptor beta chains from one sample, sequenced in a study of blood T cell repertoires in COVID-19. Sequencing used immunoSEQ multiplex PCR; TCRdb keeps in-frame clones, though not all of them. The sample carries roughly 250,000 clones, 80% to 90% recorded once. Sequenced input: peripheral blood. These receptors came from a woman aged 25 to 39 with COVID-19, enrolled during active disease. Each CDR3 is given without its conserved first and last residue. Clone size is given for some rows only: seen once, a few or many times, or a class if the clone is expanded.

clone_size	cdr3_length	v_call	j_call	cdr3_aa
once	11	TRBV7-9	TRBJ1-5	ASSHRDNQPQH
.	13	TRBV19	TRBJ1-1	ATTYGGYMNTEAF
.	13	TRBV13	TRBJ1-2	ASSQTRGTRYGYT
.	14	TRBV25-1	TRBJ1-2	ASSEGGTARIYGYT
.	11	TRBV6-5	TRBJ2-7	ATWTGISYEQY
.	11	TRBV18	TRBJ2-5	ASSSNRGETQY
.	15	TRBV5-4	TRBJ1-6	ASSLPRRSSYNSPLH
once	14	TRBV7-9	TRBJ2-1	ASSLEEQVSYNEQF
.	11	TRBV19	TRBJ2-7	ASGPGQGYEQY
.	13	TRBV11-2	TRBJ1-2	ASSSRTGGARGYT
.	15	TRBV7-9	TRBJ2-4	ASSLDGRGLAKNIQY
.	13	TRBV2	TRBJ2-3	ASSAQAGATDTQY
.	12	TRBV11-2	TRBJ2-7	ASSYAGTGYEQY
once	14	TRBV9	TRBJ2-3	ASSVGTSGYTDTQY
.	13	TRBV6-4	TRBJ1-5	ASQDTLNTNQPQH
.	10	TRBV10-3	TRBJ2-7	ASTGVLDEQY